One and the same sample provided the 9 T cell receptor beta chains below, sequenced in a study of blood T cell repertoires in COVID-19. Libraries were prepared by immunoSEQ multiplex PCR; TCRdb keeps only in-frame clonotypes and omits some of them. The sample lists about 170,000 clones, around 85% occurring once. The sequenced material came from peripheral blood. These receptors all come from a woman of 80 years or more with COVID-19, enrolled during active disease.

The chain uses TRBV18 and TRBJ2-7, with TRBD1 identical over 8 bases. The CDR3 runs to 12 residues. V lost 8 bases, J lost 4 bases, and 4 bases stayed unmatched. CDR1 and CDR2 (germline): KGHSH, LQKENI. The CDR3 is CASGTGVYEQYF. Written as DNA, the CDR3 is TGTGCCAGCGGGACAGGAGTATACGAGCAGTACTTC.

The J gene is TRBJ2-7, the V gene TRBV9, with D unclear. The V gene's germline CDR1 is SGDLS and CDR2 YYNGEE. V was trimmed by 0 bases and J by 0 bases, leaving 7 bases between them. The CDR3 covers 14 residues. In DNA, the CDR3 is TGTGCCAGCAGCGTAGGGAGCGACTCCTACGAGCAGTACTTC. Encoded protein: CASSVGSDSYEQYF.

The gene calls are TRBV11-3 and TRBJ2-1; 10 nucleotides line up with TRBD2. Germline trimming cut 5 bases from V and 7 bases from J; bases unmatched to any gene: 5. Per germline, CDR1 SGHNT and CDR2 YENEEA. This CDR3 contains 14 residues. CDR3 DNA sequence: TGTGCCAGCAGCCTTAGCGGGGGGCGAAATGAGCAGTTCTTC. Its protein product is CASSLSGGRNEQFF. The full variable domain, with the rest looked up from reference TRBV11-3 and TRBJ2-1, is EAGVVQSPRYKIIEKKQPVAFWCNPISGHNTLYWYLQNLGQGPELLIRYENEEAVDDSQLPKDRFSAERLKGVDSTLKIQPAELGDSAVYLCASSLSGGRNEQFFGPGTRLTVL.

The J gene is TRBJ1-1, the V gene TRBV3-1 (or the pseudogene TRBV3-2); D possibly corresponds to TRBD1 (6 bases). Germline CDR1 is LGHDT and CDR2 is YNNKEL (reference sequence). CDR3 size: 15 residues. The V end lost 1 base, the J end lost 1 base, and 10 bases lay between the germline ends. CDR3 DNA: TGTGCCAGCAGCCAAGCGAGGGGGGGGAACACTGAAGCTTTCTTT. Protein product: CASSQARGGNTEAFF.

The V gene is TRBV5-5, the J gene TRBJ1-2; maybe TRBD1 (5 bases). The V gene's germline CDR1 is SGHKS and CDR2 YYEKEE (reference sequence). The CDR3 has 16 amino acids. Trimming took 0 bases from V and 0 from J, leaving 12 bases between them. In nucleotides, the CDR3 is TGTGCCAGCAGCTTGGGACGGACAAAGACTAACTATGGCTACACCTTC. Translation: CASSLGRTKTNYGYTF.

The V gene is TRBV5-6, the J gene TRBJ1-2; D is ambiguous. The CDR3 extends over 15 amino acids. Trimming removed 3 bases at V and 4 bases at J, with 16 bases between. CDR1 SGHDT and CDR2 YYEEEE come from the germline V gene. Written as DNA, the CDR3 is TGTGCCAGCAGCTCGGCGGGCGCGCACGCCTATGGCTACACCTTC. Amino acids: CASSSAGAHAYGYTF.

V gene TRBV5-1 combines with J gene TRBJ1-2, with 8 bases identical to TRBD1. V shed 4 bases and J 8 bases; nucleotides not matched to a gene: 4. The CDR3 consists of 12 residues. Germline CDR1 reads SGHRS; CDR2 reads YFSETQ. The CDR3 protein is CASSPDREGYTF. CDR3 nucleotides: TGCGCCAGCAGCCCGGACAGGGAAGGCTACACCTTC.

This clone appeared a single time. The chain couples TRBV9 to TRBJ1-1, with 8 positions matching TRBD1. From germline, CDR1 is SGDLS and CDR2 YYNGEE. The CDR3 is 14 amino acids. J lost 4 bases, V lost 4 bases, and 6 bases had no gene match. The CDR3 reads CASSPRTGTTEAFF. CDR3 coding DNA: TGTGCCAGCAGCCCTCGGACAGGGACCACTGAAGCTTTCTTT.

This clone came up once. The chain combines TRBV2 with TRBJ1-1; D ambiguous. This CDR3 is 13 amino acids long. Germline CDR1 is SNHLY and CDR2 is FYNNEI. V lost 7 bases and J lost 1, with 10 bases in between. The CDR3 DNA sequence: TGTGCCAGCACCACCGACACGAACACTGAAGCTTTCTTT. Its protein is CASTTDTNTEAFF.